The entry below describes one TCR beta chain. Unique molecular identifiers were incorporated when the TCRbeta library was constructed. TCRdb re-called the PCR reads through MiXCR, storing one row per CDR3 protein. Among 440,000 or so distinct CDR3 sequences listed, about 11% were seen once. This sample stems from a study of T-cell reconstitution after alpha-beta-depleted transplantation in children. V lost 6 bases and J lost 12, with 20 bases in between. The V gene's germline CDR1 is SNHLY and CDR2 FYNNEI. This CDR3 is 13 amino acids long. Sequencing used PBMCs from the stem cell graft donor, obtained from the stem cell graft. This TCR derives from a human donor who donated a stem cell graft to a child with acute myeloid leukemia. V gene TRBV2 combines with J gene TRBJ1-2; D is unresolved. CDR3 in amino acids: CASSESGLGSHTF. The CDR3 DNA is TGTGCCAGCAGCGAAAGTGGGCTCGGGTCGCACACCTTC.